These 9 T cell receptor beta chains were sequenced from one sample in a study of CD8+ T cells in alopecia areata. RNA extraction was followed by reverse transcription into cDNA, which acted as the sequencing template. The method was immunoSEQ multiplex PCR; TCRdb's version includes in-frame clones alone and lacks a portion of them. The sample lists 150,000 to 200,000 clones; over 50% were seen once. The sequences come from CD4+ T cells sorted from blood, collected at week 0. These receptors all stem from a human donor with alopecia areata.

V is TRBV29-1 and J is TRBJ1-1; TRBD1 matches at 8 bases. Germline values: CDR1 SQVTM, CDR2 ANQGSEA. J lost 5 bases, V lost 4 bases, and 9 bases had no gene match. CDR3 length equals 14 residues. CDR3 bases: TGCAGCGTTGCAGGGGGCGACCCGACGACTGAAGCTTTCTTT. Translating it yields CSVAGGDPTTEAFF.

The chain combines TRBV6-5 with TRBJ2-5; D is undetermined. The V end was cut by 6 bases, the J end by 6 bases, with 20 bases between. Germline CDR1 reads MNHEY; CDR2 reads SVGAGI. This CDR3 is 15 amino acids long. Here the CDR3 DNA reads TGTGCCAGCAGCCCTAGAGGCGCGACCGTAAAGACCCAGTACTTC. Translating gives CASSPRGATVKTQYF.

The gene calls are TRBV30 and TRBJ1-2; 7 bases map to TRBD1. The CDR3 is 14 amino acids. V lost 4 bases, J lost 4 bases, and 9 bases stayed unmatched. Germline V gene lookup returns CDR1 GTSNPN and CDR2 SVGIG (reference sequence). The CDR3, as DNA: TGTGCCTGGATGCCCGCCGGGACAGTCTATGGCTACACCTTC. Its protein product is CAWMPAGTVYGYTF.

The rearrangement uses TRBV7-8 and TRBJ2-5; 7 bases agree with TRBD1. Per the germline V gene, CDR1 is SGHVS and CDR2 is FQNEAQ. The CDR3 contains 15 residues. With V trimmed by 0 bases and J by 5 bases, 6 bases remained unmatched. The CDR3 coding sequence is TGTGCCAGCAGCTTAGCGCTAGTCAGGGGGGAGACCCAGTACTTC. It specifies CASSLALVRGETQYF.

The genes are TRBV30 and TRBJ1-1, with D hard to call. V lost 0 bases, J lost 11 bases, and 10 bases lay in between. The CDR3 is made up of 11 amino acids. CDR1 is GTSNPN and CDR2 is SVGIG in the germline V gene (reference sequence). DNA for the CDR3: TGTGCCTGGAGTGTGGGTTCGAAGGCTTTCTTT. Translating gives CAWSVGSKAFF. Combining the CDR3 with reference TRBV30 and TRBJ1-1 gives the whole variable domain SQTIHQWPATLVQPVGSPLSLECTVEGTSNPNLYWYRQAAGRGLQLLFYSVGIGQISSEVPQNLSASRPQDRQFILSSKKLLLSDSGFYLCAWSVGSKAFFGQGTRLTVV.

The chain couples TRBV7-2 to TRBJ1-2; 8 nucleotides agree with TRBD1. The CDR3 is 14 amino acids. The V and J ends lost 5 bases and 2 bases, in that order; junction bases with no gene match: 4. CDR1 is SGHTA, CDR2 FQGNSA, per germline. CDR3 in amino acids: CASSRTGKNYGYTF. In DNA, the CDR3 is TGTGCCAGCAGCCGGACAGGGAAAAACTATGGCTACACCTTC.

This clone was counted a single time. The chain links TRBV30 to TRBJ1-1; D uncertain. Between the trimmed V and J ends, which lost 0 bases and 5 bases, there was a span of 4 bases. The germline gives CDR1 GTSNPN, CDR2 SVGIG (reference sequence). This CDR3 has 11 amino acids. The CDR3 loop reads CAWSVWTEAFF. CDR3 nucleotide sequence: TGTGCCTGGAGTGTATGGACTGAAGCTTTCTTT.

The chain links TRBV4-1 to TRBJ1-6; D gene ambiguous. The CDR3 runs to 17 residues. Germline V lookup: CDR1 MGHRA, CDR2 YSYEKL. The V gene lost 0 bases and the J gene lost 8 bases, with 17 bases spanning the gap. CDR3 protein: CASSQEAAGVRYSPLHF. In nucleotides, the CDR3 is TGCGCCAGCAGCCAAGAGGCAGCTGGGGTCAGGTATTCACCCCTCCACTTT.

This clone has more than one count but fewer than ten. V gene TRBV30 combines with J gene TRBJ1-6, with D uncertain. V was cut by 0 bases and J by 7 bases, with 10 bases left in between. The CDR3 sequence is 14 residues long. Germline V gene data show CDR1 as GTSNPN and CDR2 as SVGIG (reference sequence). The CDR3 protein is CAWSVELRNSPLHF. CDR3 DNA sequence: TGTGCCTGGAGTGTAGAATTGCGGAATTCACCCCTCCACTTT.